Described below is a single TCR beta chain sequence and its context. The sample originates from a study of blood T cell repertoires in COVID-19. In the study overall: The study drew acute and convalescent COVID-19 samples from the United States, Italy and Spain. PBMCs, B-cell-depleted T cells, or T cells provided the cDNA or gDNA that made up the material.

The germline V gene encodes CDR1 MNHEY and CDR2 SVGAGI. V dropped 2 bases and J dropped 8; count of bases not matched to a gene: 4. This CDR3 is 15 amino acids long. In the authors' methods: Amplification of reference gene primers provided the estimated nucleated cell counts. Clones were read by immunoSEQ multiplex PCR, and TCRdb kept only the in-frame ones, dropping some. V, J and clone size derive from that table, while D and trimming were established from the DNA sequence. The sample yields roughly 110,000 clones, approximately 84% seen once. This chain uses TRBV6-5 with TRBJ1-4; TRBD1 matches at 11 bases. The source material was peripheral blood. This receptor was obtained from a woman aged 40 to 49 with acute or convalescent COVID-19. The CDR3 sequence is CASSYGGTGGEKLFF. CDR3 nucleotide sequence: TGTGCCAGCAGTTACGGGGGGACAGGGGGAGAAAAACTGTTTTTT.